The clone carrying this TCR beta chain has only a few counts. Its antigen is not identified. This entry belongs to a study of blood T cells in healthy people across ages. The use of a sample-barcoded 5' primer and a J-beta primer mix characterized a second PCR of roughly 7 to 12 cycles. TCRdb re-called the 5' RACE reads with MiXCR, one entry per CDR3 protein. The sample lists hundreds of thousands of distinct CDR3 sequences, 58% occurring once. Extractions gave at least 5.5 micrograms of total RNA per sample. The CDR3 loop spans 13 amino acids. V was pared by 5 bases and J by 4 bases, with 11 bases between. Germline V CDR1 and CDR2: SGHTA, FQGNSA. The study, taken as a whole, reports: Estimated diversity that came from one million T cells was considered an underestimate.

The specimen sequenced was blood. This TCR was sampled from a man aged 25 to 40 in good health. The genes are TRBV7-2 and TRBJ2-5; D possibly matches TRBD1 or TRBD2 (5 bases each). This chain's CDR3 is CASSRGRTETQYF. The CDR3 DNA follows: TGTGCCAGCAGCCGGGGCCGAACAGAGACCCAGTACTTC.